This entry describes one TCR beta chain. CDR1 is SGHNT and CDR2 is YYREEE in the germline V gene (reference sequence). The CDR3 sequence is 15 residues long. Trimming removed 3 bases from V and 5 bases from J; junction bases left unmatched: 10. Both TCRalpha and TCRbeta chains were reverse transcribed with V-gene-specific primers. A constant-region primer paired with the V-primer adapter amplified TCRs over about 19 PCR cycles. TCRdb used MiXCR to reprocess the reads, holding one entry per CDR3 protein. The sample lists around 100,000 distinct CDR3 sequences, less than 25% occurring once. Sample time point: after trial treatment. This sample's treatment: LDRT plus nivolumab, ipilimumab, low-dose cyclophosphamide and aspirin (RACIN trial). Donors were dosed with nivolumab and ipilimumab; they also received aspirin, low-dose cyclophosphamide and low-dose radiotherapy. Eligible patients had advanced solid tumors lacking tumor-infiltrating lymphocytes.

The data originate from a study of low-dose radiotherapy and immunotherapy resistance in tumors. Study context: A dose of 1 Gy per fraction every two weeks went to Cohort 2, totaling 13 Gy over 26 weeks.

This sequence was found in a male donor with prostate cancer. This specimen consisted of PBMCs, obtained after low-dose radiotherapy plus immunotherapy. The chain joins TRBV5-4 to TRBJ2-5, with 7 bases aligning to TRBD1. For the CDR3, the DNA is TGTGCCAGCAGCTCAGGGACAGCTCCTGGGGAGACCCAGTACTTC. Its protein product is CASSSGTAPGETQYF.